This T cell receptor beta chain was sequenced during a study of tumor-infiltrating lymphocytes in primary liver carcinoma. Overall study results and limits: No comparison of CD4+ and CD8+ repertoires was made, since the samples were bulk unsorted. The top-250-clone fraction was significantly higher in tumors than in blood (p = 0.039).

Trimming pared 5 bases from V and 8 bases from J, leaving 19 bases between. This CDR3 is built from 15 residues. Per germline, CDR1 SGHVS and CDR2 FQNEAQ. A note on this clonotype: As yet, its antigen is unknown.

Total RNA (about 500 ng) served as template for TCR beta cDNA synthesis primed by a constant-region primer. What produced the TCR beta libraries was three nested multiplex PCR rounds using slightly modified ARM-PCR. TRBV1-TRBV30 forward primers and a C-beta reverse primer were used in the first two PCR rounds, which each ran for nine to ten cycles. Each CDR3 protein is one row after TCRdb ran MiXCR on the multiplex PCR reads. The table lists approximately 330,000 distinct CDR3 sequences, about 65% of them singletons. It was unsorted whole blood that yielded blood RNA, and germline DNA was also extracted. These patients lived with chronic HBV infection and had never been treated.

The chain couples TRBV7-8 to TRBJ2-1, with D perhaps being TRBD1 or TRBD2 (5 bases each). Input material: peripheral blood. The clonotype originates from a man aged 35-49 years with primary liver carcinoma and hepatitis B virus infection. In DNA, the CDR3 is TGTGCCAGCAGCCTGGGACCACCTTTCGGCGATGAGCAGTTCTTC. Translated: CASSLGPPFGDEQFF. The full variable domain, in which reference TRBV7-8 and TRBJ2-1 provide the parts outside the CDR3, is GAGVSQSPRYKVAKRGQDVALRCDPISGHVSLFWYQQALGQGPEFLTYFQNEAQLDKSGLPSDRFFAERPEGSVSTLKIQRTQQEDSAVYLCASSLGPPFGDEQFFGPGTRLTVL.